This entry lists 28 T cell receptor beta chains sequenced from one sample in a study of human T cells and chemical hapten exposure. Regarding time point: patch test 3, about 24 weeks after DPC sensitization. The treatment: therapeutic diphenylcyclopropenone sensitization with weekly scalp DPC. TCRdb reprocessed the RACE reads via MiXCR and lists one record per CDR3 protein. The data hold over 55,000 distinct CDR3 sequences, with 11% observed a single time. Sample: whole blood, taken in connection with sensitization to the hapten diphenylcyclopropenone (DPC). Source of these receptors: a woman in her fifties or sixties with alopecia areata. Some clones in this sample may be carry-over from other donors' samples.

The CDR3 DNA reads TGTGCCAGCAGCTTAAGTGAAGGGACAGGGCTTTCCTACGAGCAGTACTTC. Translation gives CASSLSEGTGLSYEQYF. The rearrangement uses TRBV7-2 and TRBJ2-7; 9 bases agree with TRBD1. The CDR3 loop spans 17 amino acids. Losses at the gene ends were 2 bases for V and 1 base for J; bases not matched to a gene: 9. Germline V gene data show CDR1 as SGHTA and CDR2 as FQGNSA.

This clonotype was seen a few times. V gene TRBV11-2 combines with J gene TRBJ2-3, with 8 bases lining up with TRBD2. The CDR3 spans 15 residues. The ends lost 3 bases at V and 1 base at J; junction bases unmatched: 3. Germline V gives CDR1 SGHAT, CDR2 FQNNGV. CDR3 region: CASSFRGGGTDTQYF. The CDR3 DNA sequence: TGTGCCAGCAGCTTCCGGGGGGGTGGCACAGATACGCAGTATTTT. Variable domain in full (rest from reference TRBV11-2 and TRBJ2-3): EAGVAQSPRYKIIEKRQSVAFWCNPISGHATLYWYQQILGQGPKLLIQFQNNGVVDDSQLPKDRFSAERLKGVDSTLKIQPAKLEDSAVYLCASSFRGGGTDTQYFGPGTRLTVL.

Note on this clonotype: This could be a read error, since a much larger clone is one nucleotide away. This chain connects TRBV5-1 to TRBJ1-4; D ambiguous. CDR1 and CDR2 from the germline V gene are SGHRS and YFSETQ. The CDR3 extends over 15 amino acids. Written as DNA, the CDR3 is TGCGCCAGCAGCTACCAGTCGGACTCTAATGAAAAACTGTCTTTT. This gives the protein CASSYQSDSNEKLSF.

V gene TRBV18 combines with J gene TRBJ2-6; 8 nucleotides align to TRBD1. The CDR3 totals 15 residues. Trimming removed 4 bases from V and 2 bases from J; junction bases left unmatched: 1. CDR1 KGHSH and CDR2 LQKENI come from the germline V gene. The CDR3 DNA reads as TGTGCCAGCTCACGACAGGGGACTGGGGCCAACGTCCTGACTTTC. Protein: CASSRQGTGANVLTF.

V gene TRBV6-6 combines with J gene TRBJ2-5; 9 bases line up with TRBD1. The CDR3 sequence is 16 residues long. V was clipped by 6 bases and J by 1 base; unmatched bases: 9. Germline CDR1 is MNHNY and CDR2 is SVGAGI (reference sequence). The CDR3 here is CASRSRRDRAQETQYF. As DNA, the CDR3 is TGTGCCAGCAGAAGTCGTCGGGACAGGGCCCAAGAGACCCAGTACTTC.

As regards this clonotype: At one end the junction does not follow the germline gene, possibly because of a read error. The chain combines TRBV3-1 with TRBJ2-2; TRBD1 might be the D (6 bases). From germline, CDR1 is LGHDT and CDR2 YNNKEL (reference sequence). CDR3 length: 18 amino acids. The CDR3 DNA reads TGTGCCAGCAGCCGCACAGGGCCCTGGGGATTAAACACCGGGGAGCCGTTTTTT. Its protein product is CASSRTGPWGLNTGEPFF.

This rearrangement joins TRBV6-2 or TRBV6-3 to TRBJ2-7, with 8 bases lining up with TRBD2. This CDR3 spans 16 amino acids. The junction had 12 bases not matched to a gene; V was cut back by 6 bases and J by 2 bases. In germline, CDR1 is MNHEY, CDR2 SVGEGT. CDR3 amino acids: CASSSGAGGPPYEQYF. In DNA form, the CDR3 reads TGTGCCAGCAGCTCCGGGGCGGGGGGCCCACCCTACGAGCAGTACTTC.

This clonotype has a count of ten or more. The chain is built from TRBV29-1 and TRBJ1-1; 11 bases match TRBD1. The CDR3 is 15 residues long. Germline-derived CDR1 and CDR2 are SQVTM and ANQGSEA. The V gene end was trimmed by 2 bases and the J gene end by 8 bases; junction bases not matched to a gene: 10. In nucleotides, the CDR3 is TGCAGCGTTGAAAGGAGGGGGACAGGGGGAGCGGAAGCTTTCTTT. Its translation: CSVERRGTGGAEAFF. Variable domain in full (rest from reference TRBV29-1 and TRBJ1-1): SAVISQKPSRDICQRGTSLTIQCQVDSQVTMMFWYRQQPGQSLTLIATANQGSEATYESGFVIDKFPISRPNLTFSTLTVSNMSPEDSSIYLCSVERRGTGGAEAFFGQGTRLTVV.

This clonotype was seen a few times. The genes are TRBV4-3 and TRBJ1-2; possible D gene TRBD1, 6 bases. This CDR3 comprises 14 residues. The germline gives CDR1 LGHNA, CDR2 YSLEER. Trimming removed 6 bases at V and 2 bases at J, with 13 bases between. The CDR3 bases are TGCGCCAGCAGAACTCAGGGGACGAACTATGGCTACACCTTC. Residues: CASRTQGTNYGYTF.

The V and J genes are TRBV6-2 or TRBV6-3 and TRBJ1-1, with D possibly matching TRBD1 (6 bases). The ends were cut back, 11 bases at V and 8 bases at J, with 21 bases in the middle. There are 13 residues in the CDR3. Germline assignment: CDR1 MNHEY and CDR2 SVGEGT. Here the CDR3 reads CASRVTGKIEAFF. The CDR3 DNA sequence: TGTGCCTCCAGGGTCACAGGGAAAATAGAAGCTTTCTTT.

The sample holds many counts of this clonotype. The chain employs TRBV14 and TRBJ1-1, with D hard to call. Germline V lookup: CDR1 SGHDN, CDR2 FVKESK. The V end lost 0 bases, the J end lost 4 bases, and 9 bases lay between the germline ends. CDR3 length: 14 amino acids. CDR3 nucleotide sequence: TGTGCCAGCAGCCAAGACTCGGGGATCACTGAAGCTTTCTTT. As protein: CASSQDSGITEAFF.

This clonotype has a count of ten or more. J is TRBJ1-3 and V is TRBV9; D unresolved. Germline assignment: CDR1 SGDLS and CDR2 YYNGEE. The V gene lost 3 bases and the J gene lost 0 bases, with 10 bases spanning the gap. The CDR3 is made up of 15 amino acids. The CDR3 loop reads CASSDLTHSGNTIYF. The CDR3 region has the DNA TGTGCCAGCAGCGACCTTACCCACTCTGGAAACACCATATATTTT.

This clonotype was seen a few times. The chain couples TRBV6-2 or TRBV6-3 to TRBJ1-1; D is ambiguous. Per the germline V gene, CDR1 is MNHEY and CDR2 is SVGEGT. The V end was cut by 2 bases, the J end by 5 bases, with 12 bases between. The CDR3 consists of 14 residues. The CDR3 DNA reads TGTGCCAGCAGTTACCCCAGGCGAGGAACTGAAGCTTTCTTT. It translates to CASSYPRRGTEAFF.

In this sample, this clonotype turned up many times. The chain recombines TRBV7-6 with TRBJ1-2; 7 nucleotides align to TRBD1. V trimming: 5 bases; J trimming: 3 bases; junction bases outside the gene matches: 18. The CDR3 totals 18 residues. Germline CDR1 is SGHVS and CDR2 is FNYEAQ. The CDR3 nucleotides read TGTGCCAGCAGCCGCAACACGGCCCGGACAGGTTTTTACTATGGCTACACCTTC. Translating it yields CASSRNTARTGFYYGYTF. The full variable domain, completed using reference TRBV7-6 and TRBJ1-2, is GAGVSQSPRYKVTKRGQDVALRCDPISGHVSLYWYRQALGQGPEFLTYFNYEAQQDKSGLPNDRFSAERPEGSISTLTIQRTEQRDSAMYRCASSRNTARTGFYYGYTFGSGTRLTVV.

This clonotype was seen only once. The V gene is TRBV4-3, the J gene TRBJ1-2; D not resolved. CDR3 size: 12 residues. V lost 3 bases to trimming and J lost 1 base, with 3 bases between them. Germline V gene data show CDR1 as LGHNA and CDR2 as YSLEER. CDR3 amino acids: CASSQDNYGYTF. CDR3 bases: TGCGCCAGCAGCCAGGATAACTATGGCTACACCTTC.

This clonotype was recorded many times. The rearrangement joins TRBV7-9 to TRBJ2-3, with D possibly TRBD1 on 6 matching bases. The CDR3 runs to 11 residues. V shed 5 bases and J shed 6 bases, with 6 bases lying between them. From germline, CDR1 is SEHNR and CDR2 FQNEAQ (reference sequence). CDR3 sequence (DNA): TGTGCCAGCAGCCAGGGGGATACGCAGTATTTT. Translated, it gives CASSQGDTQYF.

This clonotype has more than one count but fewer than ten. The chain links TRBV6-2 or TRBV6-3 to TRBJ2-7; 9 bases are a match to TRBD2. The CDR3 consists of 14 residues. Germline V gene lookup returns CDR1 MNHEY and CDR2 SVGEGT. Trimming cost V 5 bases and J 2 bases; bases outside gene matches: 4. Here the CDR3 reads CASSLAGLTYEQYF. The CDR3 region has the DNA TGTGCCAGCAGTCTAGCGGGGCTAACCTACGAGCAGTACTTC.

This clonotype has a handful of counts. The genes are TRBV14 and TRBJ1-2, with D possibly TRBD1 on 6 matching bases. The V end was cut by 1 base, the J end by 7 bases, with 10 bases between. Germline CDR1 and CDR2: SGHDN and FVKESK. The CDR3 length is 13 residues. CDR3 sequence reads: CASSQGGAVGYTF. The CDR3 coding sequence is TGTGCCAGCAGCCAAGGGGGGGCGGTTGGCTACACCTTC. Based on the CDR3 plus reference TRBV14 and TRBJ1-2, the full variable domain is EAGVTQFPSHSVIEKGQTVTLRCDPISGHDNLYWYRRVMGKEIKFLLHFVKESKQDESGMPNNRFLAERTGGTYSTLKVQPAELEDSGVYFCASSQGGAVGYTFGSGTRLTVV.

This clonotype was seen a few times. This sequence joins TRBV5-1 and TRBJ1-2; D is ambiguous. Trimming shortened V by 4 bases and J by 2 bases, and 3 bases separated the two germline ends. The CDR3 extends over 11 amino acids. Germline-derived CDR1 and CDR2 are SGHRS and YFSETQ. CDR3 in DNA: TGCGCCAGCAGCGAGAACTATGGCTACACCTTC. Translating gives CASSENYGYTF. The complete variable domain, with remaining parts taken from reference TRBV5-1 and TRBJ1-2, reads KAGVTQTPRYLIKTRGQQVTLSCSPISGHRSVSWYQQTPGQGLQFLFEYFSETQRNKGNFPGRFSGRQFSNSRSEMNVSTLELGDSALYLCASSENYGYTFGSGTRLTVV.

This clonotype was picked up many times. V is TRBV6-5 and J is TRBJ1-4, with 8 positions matching TRBD1. Looked up from germline, CDR1 is MNHEY and CDR2 is SVGAGI. The trim removed 2 bases at V and 7 bases at J, leaving 3 bases unmatched. The CDR3 is 14 amino acids. CDR3 sequence: CASSYDRGSEKLFF. The CDR3 DNA reads as TGTGCCAGCAGTTACGACAGGGGAAGTGAAAAACTGTTTTTT.

This clonotype has just a few counts. V is TRBV5-1 and J is TRBJ2-3, with a tentative D call TRBD1 (6 bases). V lost 4 bases, J lost 2 bases, and 11 bases lay in between. This CDR3 is 14 amino acids long. From germline, CDR1 is SGHRS and CDR2 YFSETQ. Here the CDR3 reads CASSPQGTTDTQYF. CDR3 nucleotides: TGCGCCAGCAGCCCACAGGGTACCACAGATACGCAGTATTTT. The full variable domain, with the rest looked up from reference TRBV5-1 and TRBJ2-3, is KAGVTQTPRYLIKTRGQQVTLSCSPISGHRSVSWYQQTPGQGLQFLFEYFSETQRNKGNFPGRFSGRQFSNSRSEMNVSTLELGDSALYLCASSPQGTTDTQYFGPGTRLTVL.

This clonotype was detected a few times. One junction end disagrees with the germline gene, perhaps due to a read error. The V and J genes are TRBV12-3 or TRBV12-4 and TRBJ1-2, with TRBD1 matching 10 bases. This CDR3 has 13 residues. The CDR3 DNA is TGTGCCAGCAATCGAGGGACAGGGGAAAGGTTCTACTTC. Residues: CASNRGTGERFYF.

This clonotype was counted between two and nine times. V gene TRBV11-2 combines with J gene TRBJ1-1, with D possibly being TRBD1 (6 bases). The CDR3 runs 15 residues. V was clipped by 1 base and J by 0 bases, with 9 bases between them. From germline, CDR1 is SGHAT and CDR2 FQNNGV. CDR3 loop: CASSLVAGVNTEAFF. The DNA of the CDR3 is TGTGCCAGCAGCTTAGTGGCAGGGGTGAACACTGAAGCTTTCTTT.

Details on this clonotype: A clone one base away is much larger, so this may be a read error. This is likely a read error, given that the CDR3 carries no conserved phenylalanine or tryptophan at its end. V gene TRBV7-9 combines with J gene TRBJ1-3, with no clear D. Trimming stripped 0 bases from V and 0 bases from J, with 9 bases between. There are 16 residues in the CDR3. CDR1 and CDR2 from the germline V gene are SEHNR and FQNEAQ (reference sequence). The CDR3 loop reads CASSLAPGRSGNTIYS. The DNA of the CDR3 is TGTGCCAGCAGCTTAGCTCCGGGTCGCTCTGGAAACACCATATATTCT.

This clonotype was seen many times. The rearrangement links TRBV10-3 to TRBJ2-7, with a weak D call TRBD1 (6 bases). There are 14 residues in the CDR3. Trimming pared 6 bases from V and 0 bases from J, leaving 12 bases between. Germline lookup yields CDR1 ENHRY and CDR2 SYGVKD. This chain's CDR3 is CAIRDSLYSYEQYF. The DNA of the CDR3 is TGTGCCATCAGGGACAGCCTATACTCCTACGAGCAGTACTTC.

This clonotype was recorded a few times. The chain combines TRBV6-2 or TRBV6-3 with TRBJ2-2; D is ambiguous. CDR3 length: 12 residues. The germline V and J ends were trimmed by 4 bases and 2 bases, with 2 bases remaining between them. Germline V CDR1 and CDR2: MNHEY, SVGEGT. The CDR3 nucleotides are TGTGCCAGCAGTTTTAACACCGGGGAGCTGTTTTTT. The encoded protein is CASSFNTGELFF.

In its sample, this clonotype was seen many times. V and J are TRBV28 and TRBJ2-2; the D gene is possibly TRBD1 (6 bases). The CDR3 has 14 residues. CDR1 is MDHEN and CDR2 is SYDVKM in the germline V gene. V was trimmed by 8 bases and J by 0 bases, leaving 10 bases between them. In DNA, the CDR3 is TGTGCCAGCTCGGGACACCCGAACACCGGGGAGCTGTTTTTT. Amino acid sequence: CASSGHPNTGELFF.

This clonotype was counted at least ten times. V is TRBV12-3 or TRBV12-4 and J is TRBJ2-2; the D is unclear. Between the trimmed V and J ends, which lost 3 bases and 4 bases, there was a span of 12 bases. The CDR3 sequence is 15 residues long. This CDR3 reads CASSFAGVGTGELFF. The DNA of the CDR3 is TGTGCCAGCAGTTTTGCCGGAGTAGGCACCGGGGAGCTGTTTTTT.